This T cell receptor (beta chain) was captured in a study of neurological immune-mediated disorders. Study results and caveats: Phylogenetic grouping put 18 of 34 multiple sclerosis patients' repertoires into one related-CDR3 cluster, a possible signature.

This clonotype was seen repeatedly, ten times or more. Its antigen remains unknown. The germline CDR1 and CDR2 sequences are SGHRS and YFSETQ. CDR3 length: 15 residues. V was pared by 5 bases and J by 7 bases, with 11 bases of the junction left unmatched. Unsorted libraries were generated from 2 million PBMCs. These cells had been stored in RNAlater at -80 C. As for the cDNA, it was generated by 5'RACE with 10-nucleotide random UMIs. One entry per CDR3 protein, called by TCRdb with MiXCR from the 5' RACE reads. The sample lists nearly 60,000 distinct CDR3 sequences; roughly 3.5% were seen once. This rearrangement joins TRBV5-1 to TRBJ2-1; 8 bases line up with TRBD2. Input material: PBMCs. This TCR derives from a woman aged 30 to 39 with multiple sclerosis. CDR3 sequence reads: CASRSLAGRVNEQFF. DNA for the CDR3: TGCGCCAGCAGATCCTTAGCGGGGAGGGTGAATGAGCAGTTCTTC.